The 15 T cell receptor beta chains below were found in one sample sequenced in a study of cytomegalovirus exposure and HLA in healthy donors. This PCR relied on a set of 60 Vbeta primers and 13 Jbeta primers. Some clones are missing from TCRdb's copy, which holds only in-frame ones; the method was immunoSEQ multiplex PCR. The table has around 200,000 clones, approximately 70% seen once; the top ten hold about 3%. The specimen sequenced was PBMCs. Source of these receptors: a man between 40 and 49 years old in good health and CMV-seropositive.

CDR3 region: CASSPGGGYTF. Written as DNA, the CDR3 is TGCGCCAGCAGCCCGGGGGGAGGCTACACCTTC. V is TRBV4-1 and J is TRBJ1-2; perhaps TRBD1 as D (5 bases). CDR3 length equals 11 residues. Germline lookup yields CDR1 MGHRA and CDR2 YSYEKL. V dropped 4 bases and J dropped 8 bases, with 8 bases sitting between them.

The J gene is TRBJ2-2, the V gene TRBV5-6; D remains ambiguous. Trimming cost V 3 bases and J 1 base, with 16 bases left between them. The CDR3 sequence is 17 residues long. CDR1 SGHDT and CDR2 YYEEEE come from the germline V gene. The CDR3 nucleotides are TGTGCCAGCAGCTCTCTGACCCTGACAAGGAACACCGGGGAGCTGTTTTTT. It specifies CASSSLTLTRNTGELFF.

This clone was picked up a small number of times. This chain uses TRBV19 with TRBJ2-3, with TRBD2 matching over 11 bases. This CDR3 has 15 amino acids. V lost 8 bases to trimming and J lost 1 base; unmatched junction nucleotides: 5. CDR1 is LNHDA, CDR2 SQIVND, per germline (reference sequence). CDR3 coding DNA: TGTGCCAGTCGAAAGACTAGCGGGGGCACAGATACGCAGTATTTT. Protein: CASRKTSGGTDTQYF. The whole variable domain, filled in from reference TRBV19 and TRBJ2-3, reads DGGITQSPKYLFRKEGQNVTLSCEQNLNHDAMYWYRQDPGQGLRLIYYSQIVNDFQKGDIAEGYSVSREKKESFPLTVTSAQKNPTAFYLCASRKTSGGTDTQYFGPGTRLTVL.

The chain carries TRBV6-1 and TRBJ1-2, with D hard to call. This CDR3 is built from 16 residues. Germline V gives CDR1 MNHNS, CDR2 SASEGT. The ends were cut back, 4 bases at V and 1 base at J, with 16 bases in the middle. CDR3 DNA: TGTGCCAGCAGTGCCGAGGTGGTGGCCTTTAACTATGGCTACACCTTC. Its protein is CASSAEVVAFNYGYTF.

This clone was detected a few times. The rearrangement links TRBV29-1 to TRBJ1-2; D is unclear. V lost 0 bases, J lost 11 bases, and 7 bases lay in between. The CDR3 is made up of 10 amino acids. The germline gives CDR1 SQVTM, CDR2 ANQGSEA. The CDR3 nucleotides are TGCAGCGTTGAAGAGGACTCTTACACCTTC. This sequence encodes CSVEEDSYTF. Using reference TRBV29-1 and TRBJ1-2 for the parts outside the CDR3, the full variable domain is SAVISQKPSRDICQRGTSLTIQCQVDSQVTMMFWYRQQPGQSLTLIATANQGSEATYESGFVIDKFPISRPNLTFSTLTVSNMSPEDSSIYLCSVEEDSYTFGSGTRLTVV.

The rearrangement joins TRBV6-6 to TRBJ2-7; TRBD1 matches at 7 bases. With 2 bases clipped from V and 2 bases from J, the junction kept 9 bases outside the gene matches. Per germline, CDR1 MNHNY and CDR2 SVGAGI (reference sequence). This CDR3 is 16 amino acids long. The CDR3 coding sequence is TGTGCCAGCAGTTACCCTGATGGGGGACAGACCTACGAGCAGTACTTC. Its protein product is CASSYPDGGQTYEQYF.

This rearrangement joins TRBV5-4 to TRBJ1-1; 7 positions match TRBD1. The germline CDR1 and CDR2 sequences are SGHNT and YYREEE (reference sequence). With 4 bases clipped from V and 1 base from J, the junction kept 4 bases outside the gene matches. This CDR3 contains 14 residues. DNA for the CDR3: TGTGCCAGCAGCCTCCGGACAGGGAACACTGAAGCTTTCTTT. Amino acid sequence: CASSLRTGNTEAFF.

The J gene is TRBJ2-5, the V gene TRBV4-1, with D perhaps matching TRBD2 (5 bases). The germline V gene has CDR1 MGHRA and CDR2 YSYEKL. Trimming stripped 1 base from V and 1 base from J, with 7 bases between. This CDR3 has 14 amino acids. The CDR3 loop reads CASSQVGVQETQYF. In DNA, the CDR3 is TGCGCCAGCAGCCAAGTCGGGGTCCAAGAGACCCAGTACTTC.

On this clone: Other DNA sequences in this specimen translate into the identical CDR3. The chain couples TRBV6-6 to TRBJ1-6; 7 positions agree with TRBD1. V lost 4 bases to trimming and J lost 8 bases; unmatched junction nucleotides: 11. Germline loops: CDR1 MNHNY, CDR2 SVGAGI (reference sequence). The CDR3 has 16 residues. The CDR3 region is CASSSKDRYTHSPLHF. The CDR3, as DNA: TGTGCCAGCAGTTCCAAGGACAGGTACACACATTCACCCCTCCACTTT.

In its sample, this clone was seen a few times. This chain uses TRBV7-6 with TRBJ1-5; TRBD1 matches at 10 bases. CDR3 size: 18 residues. The trim removed 5 bases at V and 3 bases at J, leaving 13 bases unmatched. The germline CDR1 and CDR2 sequences are SGHVS and FNYEAQ. In DNA form, the CDR3 reads TGTGCCAGCAGCCCATACGTACCGGGACAGGGGTTCAATCAGCCCCAGCATTTT. This sequence encodes CASSPYVPGQGFNQPQHF.

The rearrangement uses TRBV6-1 and TRBJ1-5; D not resolved. The CDR3 runs 15 residues. V dropped 4 bases and J dropped 3 bases, with 13 bases sitting between them. CDR1 is MNHNS and CDR2 is SASEGT in the germline V gene. CDR3 in DNA: TGTGCCAGCAGTGGAGGGCCGAGGGACAATCAGCCCCAGCATTTT. This codes for CASSGGPRDNQPQHF.

This chain connects TRBV4-1 to TRBJ2-7, with D uncertain. CDR1 and CDR2 (germline): MGHRA, YSYEKL. Trimming removed 1 base from V and 4 bases from J, with 14 bases in between. The CDR3 has 15 amino acids. The CDR3 bases are TGCGCCAGCAGCCAAGTTGAAGGTTCCGGGTACGAGCAGTACTTC. This sequence encodes CASSQVEGSGYEQYF.

The rearrangement joins TRBV27 to TRBJ1-5; 7 nucleotides match TRBD1. V lost 5 bases to trimming and J lost 0 bases; unmatched junction nucleotides: 7. Germline V gene sequence: CDR1 MNHEY, CDR2 SMNVEV (reference sequence). The CDR3 is 16 residues long. In DNA, the CDR3 is TGTGCCAGCAGTCCCTACGGGACAGATAGCAATCAGCCCCAGCATTTT. Translating gives CASSPYGTDSNQPQHF.

The rearrangement joins TRBV19 to TRBJ2-6; D perhaps matches TRBD1 (7 bases). The CDR3 sequence is 17 residues long. From germline, CDR1 is LNHDA and CDR2 SQIVND (reference sequence). The V end was cut by 3 bases, the J end by 0 bases, with 12 bases between. The CDR3 region is CASSMWQGGSGANVLTF. The CDR3 bases are TGTGCCAGTAGTATGTGGCAGGGGGGCTCTGGGGCCAACGTCCTGACTTTC. The variable domain in full, completed from reference TRBV19 and TRBJ2-6, reads DGGITQSPKYLFRKEGQNVTLSCEQNLNHDAMYWYRQDPGQGLRLIYYSQIVNDFQKGDIAEGYSVSREKKESFPLTVTSAQKNPTAFYLCASSMWQGGSGANVLTFGAGSRLTVL.

In regard to this clone: One end of the junction varies from germline; a read error may be responsible. In the same sample, other DNA sequences code for this CDR3. The V gene is TRBV10-3, the J gene TRBJ1-2, with 7 bases matching TRBD1. The CDR3 loop spans 15 amino acids. Germline CDR1 and CDR2: ENHRY and SYGVKD. For the CDR3, the DNA is TGTGCAATCAGTGAATTCGACAGGGTAAACTATGGCTACACCTTC. This encodes CAISEFDRVNYGYTF.